This is a list of T cell receptor beta chains from one sample in a study of beta chain features in type 1 diabetes. The data were produced by immunoSEQ multiplex PCR, yet TCRdb's version contains in-frame clones alone and is incomplete. The sample has roughly 730,000 clones, roughly 13% seen once. Sequences were obtained from naive CD4+ T cells from blood. Receptors were obtained from a young man with type 1 diabetes. Each CDR3 is given with its conserved first and last residue. A D gene is named only where the DNA matches it firmly. Where a row states a size, it is once, few, many or the class of an expanded clone; other rows omit it.

CDR3nt	CDR3aa	j_gene	d_gene	v_gene	abundance
TGCGCCAGCAGCCAACAGGCAGGGGGCAGCCCTAGTCAGCCCCAGCATTTT	CASSQQAGGSPSQPQHF	TRBJ1-5	TRBD1	TRBV4-1	NA
TGCGCCAGCAGCCGGGACAGGGGGCCCTATGAGCAGTTCTTC	CASSRDRGPYEQFF	TRBJ2-1	TRBD1	TRBV10-2	NA
TGTGCCACCAGCAGACACGGGGACAGGCCCTCCTACGAGCAGTACTTC	CATSRHGDRPSYEQYF	TRBJ2-7	TRBD1	TRBV15	few
TGTGCCAGCAGCTCGGGACAGCAAGAGACCCAGTACTTC	CASSSGQQETQYF	TRBJ2-5	TRBD1	TRBV7-3	few
TGTGCCAGCAGCTCGCCCCGGGGATACTCCTATAATTCACCCCTCCACTTT	CASSSPRGYSYNSPLHF	TRBJ1-6	NA	TRBV9	few
TGTGCCAGCAGCTTCCAACTAGAGGGCACAGATACGCAGTATTTT	CASSFQLEGTDTQYF	TRBJ2-3	NA	TRBV7-2	NA
TGTGCCAGCAGTGAAAGTCGGCCTGACGTAGAAAAACTGTTTTTT	CASSESRPDVEKLFF	TRBJ1-4	NA	TRBV2	NA
TGTGCCAGCACCGAGCAGGGCGGTTGGTACAATGAGCAGTTCTTC	CASTEQGGWYNEQFF	TRBJ2-1	NA	TRBV6-1	few
TGTGCCAGCAGCTTAGACTTCCCTAGCGGGCTAGAGCAGTTCTTC	CASSLDFPSGLEQFF	TRBJ2-1	TRBD2	TRBV7-9	NA
TGTGCCAGCAGGGAACGGGCAGGGGGTGAAAAACTGTTTTTT	CASRERAGGEKLFF	TRBJ1-4	TRBD1	TRBV13	NA
TGCAGCGTTGCCCGGGACGGGGAAGATACGCAGTATTTT	CSVARDGEDTQYF	TRBJ2-3	NA	TRBV29-1	NA
TGTGCCAGTAGTATTCGGGGGGGACCGAACACTGAAGCTTTCTTT	CASSIRGGPNTEAFF	TRBJ1-1	NA	TRBV19	few
TGTGCCAGCAGCCAAGAGGACACCTACAATGAGCAGTTCTTC	CASSQEDTYNEQFF	TRBJ2-1	NA	TRBV7-8	NA
TGTGCCTGGAGGAGGCAGGGTGGAGGGCCCCAGCATTTT	CAWRRQGGGPQHF	TRBJ1-5	NA	TRBV30	few
TGTGCCTGGAGTAGGGAGTACACCGGGGAGCTGTTTTTT	CAWSREYTGELFF	TRBJ2-2	NA	TRBV30	NA
TGTGCCAGCAGTACGAGGGGGCGCGGGTCCTATAATTCACCCCTCCACTTT	CASSTRGRGSYNSPLHF	TRBJ1-6	TRBD1	TRBV27	few
TGTGCCAGCAGCTTGGCAGATACAGGATGGTCGCACACTGAAGCTTTCTTT	CASSLADTGWSHTEAFF	TRBJ1-1	NA	TRBV5-4	few
TGTGCCAGCGATCCGGACAGTTCGAACACTGAAGCTTTCTTT	CASDPDSSNTEAFF	TRBJ1-1	NA	TRBV2	few
TGTGCCAGCAGTTTCTCACGAGCCTACGAGCAGTACTTC	CASSFSRAYEQYF	TRBJ2-7	NA	TRBV28	few
TGTGCCTGGGGGACAGGCTCCTCTGGAAACACCATATATTTT	CAWGTGSSGNTIYF	TRBJ1-3	TRBD1	TRBV30	NA
TGTGCCAGCAGCTGGACGACAGGGGCCGATAACTATGGCTACACCTTC	CASSWTTGADNYGYTF	TRBJ1-2	TRBD1	TRBV11-2	few
TGCGCCAGCAGCCGACAGCTCTACAATGAGCAGTTCTTC	CASSRQLYNEQFF	TRBJ2-1	NA	TRBV4-1	few
TGTGCCAGCAGTCCCCGGACACGGGAGACCCAGTACTTC	CASSPRTRETQYF	TRBJ2-5	NA	TRBV27	few